The 21 T cell receptor beta chains reported below all come from one sample, sequenced in a study of blood T cells in healthy people across ages. Next came a second PCR, run for 7 to 11 cycles, which used a sample-barcoded 5' primer along with a J-beta primer mix. TCRdb reprocessed the 5' RACE reads via MiXCR and lists one record per CDR3 protein. The data show about 1,500,000 distinct CDR3 sequences, with 28% seen just once and around 7.7% held by the top ten. Sequenced input: blood. These receptors originate from a woman aged 25 to 39 in good health.

This chain links TRBV20-1 with TRBJ2-7; 7 bases map to TRBD2. The CDR3 runs to 13 residues. Germline lookup yields CDR1 DFQATT and CDR2 SNEGSKA (reference sequence). V dropped 2 bases and J dropped 4; count of bases not matched to a gene: 5. In nucleotides, the CDR3 is TGCAGTGCTAGAATGAGCGGGACTTACGAGCAGTACTTC. This encodes CSARMSGTYEQYF.

Only a few counts were recorded for this clonotype. This chain connects TRBV5-5 to TRBJ1-2, with D unclear. This CDR3 is built from 16 residues. Germline CDR1 reads SGHKS; CDR2 reads YYEKEE (reference sequence). V was pared by 0 bases and J by 1 base, with 13 bases between. CDR3 sequence: CASSLEPQQVNYGYTF. The DNA for the CDR3 is TGTGCCAGCAGCTTGGAGCCACAGCAGGTTAACTATGGCTACACCTTC.

This clonotype was found a few times. The chain couples TRBV7-2 to TRBJ1-2; the D gene is possibly TRBD1 (6 bases). CDR1 is SGHTA and CDR2 is FQGNSA in the germline V gene. V was trimmed by 5 bases and J by 7 bases, leaving 20 bases between them. This CDR3 is built from 15 residues. The CDR3 spells CASSPTTGKQGGYTF. The CDR3, as DNA: TGTGCCAGCAGCCCCACTACAGGGAAACAAGGTGGCTACACCTTC.

This clonotype was counted only a few times. V gene TRBV5-1 combines with J gene TRBJ2-7; TRBD1 matches 7 bases. Germline assignment: CDR1 SGHRS and CDR2 YFSETQ. Losses at the gene ends were 0 bases for V and 6 bases for J; bases not matched to a gene: 9. The CDR3 covers 15 residues. The CDR3 DNA reads as TGCGCCAGCAGCTTGGAAGGGGGCGATGTCGGCGAGCAGTACTTC. It yields the protein CASSLEGGDVGEQYF. Variable domain in full (rest from reference TRBV5-1 and TRBJ2-7): KAGVTQTPRYLIKTRGQQVTLSCSPISGHRSVSWYQQTPGQGLQFLFEYFSETQRNKGNFPGRFSGRQFSNSRSEMNVSTLELGDSALYLCASSLEGGDVGEQYFGPGTRLTVT.

The gene calls are TRBV6-6 and TRBJ2-7; D not certain. Trimming removed 0 bases at V and 0 bases at J, with 12 bases between. The CDR3 has 16 residues. CDR1 is MNHNY, CDR2 SVGAGI, per germline (reference sequence). The CDR3 coding sequence is TGTGCCAGCAGTTACTCGAGGACGCCCTACTCCTACGAGCAGTACTTC. This gives the protein CASSYSRTPYSYEQYF.

The chain is built from TRBV12-3 or TRBV12-4 and TRBJ1-1; D is undetermined. The CDR3 runs 14 residues. V was pared by 5 bases and J by 1 base, with 11 bases between. This CDR3 is CASSRPRANTEAFF. As DNA, the CDR3 is TGTGCCAGCAGTCGTCCCCGAGCGAACACTGAAGCTTTCTTT.

This clonotype was detected a few times. This chain connects TRBV2 to TRBJ2-7, with D possibly being TRBD1 (7 bases). Trimming took off 7 bases at V and 1 base at J, with 14 bases between the two ends. The CDR3 loop spans 14 amino acids. Germline values: CDR1 SNHLY, CDR2 FYNNEI. CDR3 sequence reads: CASKVQGTSYEQYF. The CDR3 region has the DNA TGTGCCAGCAAAGTACAGGGGACTTCCTACGAGCAGTACTTC.

The table lists this clonotype with a few counts. The chain joins TRBV4-1 to TRBJ2-7, with D perhaps matching TRBD1 (5 bases). V lost 0 bases and J lost 3, with 9 bases in between. This CDR3 spans 14 amino acids. Germline-derived CDR1 and CDR2 are MGHRA and YSYEKL. Here the CDR3 DNA reads TGCGCCAGCAGCCAAGACCAGGGTTTCTACGAGCAGTACTTC. Residues: CASSQDQGFYEQYF.

The chain combines TRBV6-2 or TRBV6-3 with TRBJ1-5, with D hard to call. CDR1 is MNHEY, CDR2 SVGEGT, per germline. V shed 2 bases and J shed 4 bases, with 9 bases lying between them. The CDR3 runs to 14 residues. CDR3 amino acids: CASSYVKENQPQHF. The DNA of the CDR3 is TGTGCCAGCAGTTACGTTAAAGAAAATCAGCCCCAGCATTTT.

Worth noting for this clonotype: Germline is not matched at one junction end, which may reflect a read error. This chain uses TRBV9 with TRBJ2-4; TRBD2 matches at 10 bases. Near its end, the DNA agrees better with TRBJ2-5, so the J call may be wrong. This CDR3 has 17 amino acids. Per germline, CDR1 SGDLS and CDR2 YYNGEE. The DNA of the CDR3 is TGTGCCCGCAGCCACCCTTACAGCGGGGGGGACCAAGAGACCCAGTACTTC. Translating it yields CARSHPYSGGDQETQYF.

V and J are TRBV7-2 and TRBJ2-4; maybe TRBD2 (6 bases). Germline V gene data show CDR1 as SGHTA and CDR2 as FQGNSA. The length of the CDR3 is 13 residues. The V and J ends lost 5 bases and 7 bases respectively, with 12 bases between them. Here the CDR3 DNA reads TGTGCCAGCAGCCCGGGGGTCGGCAACATTCAGTACTTC. Translating gives CASSPGVGNIQYF. Filled out from reference TRBV7-2 and TRBJ2-4, the complete variable domain reads GAGVSQSPSNKVTEKGKDVELRCDPISGHTALYWYRQSLGQGLEFLIYFQGNSAPDKSGLPSDRFSAERTGGSVSTLTIQRTQQEDSAVYLCASSPGVGNIQYFGAGTRLSVL.

Notes on this clonotype: It may be a read error: a sequence one base away is much more abundant. The rearrangement uses TRBV10-3 and TRBJ2-5; 13 bases map to TRBD2. From germline, CDR1 is ENHRY and CDR2 SYGVKD. With 9 bases clipped from V and 0 bases from J, the junction kept 1 base outside the gene matches. The CDR3 is 14 residues long. CDR3 sequence (DNA): TGTGCCATGGGGACTAGCGGGGACCAAGAGACCCAGTACTTC. Amino acid sequence: CAMGTSGDQETQYF.

This clonotype was observed many times. J is TRBJ2-3 and V is TRBV12-3 or TRBV12-4; D not certain. The V gene lost 3 bases and the J gene lost 2 bases, with 15 bases spanning the gap. The CDR3 has 16 amino acids. CDR3 in amino acids: CASSFWRPDYTDTQYF. In nucleotides, the CDR3 is TGTGCCAGCAGTTTTTGGCGGCCAGATTACACAGATACGCAGTATTTT.

The table lists this clonotype with a few counts. The genes are TRBV6-1 and TRBJ2-7; D is perhaps TRBD1 (6 bases). This CDR3 has 14 residues. The germline V gene has CDR1 MNHNS and CDR2 SASEGT. Trimming pared 5 bases from V and 3 bases from J, leaving 14 bases between. The CDR3 DNA sequence: TGTGCCAGCAGTCAGGGGCCTCTAAGCTACGAGCAGTACTTC. Translated: CASSQGPLSYEQYF.

This clonotype occurred a few times. The chain has TRBV7-8 and TRBJ2-1; 12 positions match TRBD2. This CDR3 contains 17 residues. CDR1 SGHVS and CDR2 FQNEAQ come from the germline V gene. V trimming: 5 bases; J trimming: 2 bases; junction bases outside the gene matches: 7. The CDR3 is CASSGRLAGVTYNEQFF. CDR3 DNA: TGTGCCAGCAGCGGAAGACTAGCGGGAGTCACCTACAATGAGCAGTTCTTC.

The chain is built from TRBV7-2 and TRBJ2-2; D is undetermined. Trimming removed 4 bases from V and 2 bases from J, with 14 bases in between. This CDR3 comprises 16 residues. Per the germline V gene, CDR1 is SGHTA and CDR2 is FQGNSA. CDR3 in DNA: TGTGCCAGCAGCTCGGCCCGGCTCTCTAACACCGGGGAGCTGTTTTTT. Translating it yields CASSSARLSNTGELFF.

The chain carries TRBV12-3 or TRBV12-4 and TRBJ2-7, with TRBD2 matching over 11 bases. V shed 6 bases and J 0 bases; nucleotides not matched to a gene: 4. The CDR3 is 15 amino acids. The CDR3 here is CASREGLAVSYEQYF. The CDR3 coding sequence is TGTGCCAGCAGAGAGGGACTAGCGGTCTCCTACGAGCAGTACTTC.

This chain connects TRBV5-1 to TRBJ2-2; D possibly corresponds to TRBD2 (5 bases). The length of the CDR3 is 16 residues. Germline V gene sequence: CDR1 SGHRS, CDR2 YFSETQ. With 1 base removed from V and 6 bases from J, the gap between germline ends came to 16 bases. As DNA, the CDR3 is TGCGCCAGCAGCTTGTCCGGGGTGGGAGAAGCCGGGGAGCTGTTTTTT. Amino acids: CASSLSGVGEAGELFF.

This clonotype was seen a few times. The CDR3 DNA sequence: TGCGCCAGCAGCACACCGGGACAGGGGAACACTGAAGCTTTCTTT. This encodes CASSTPGQGNTEAFF. The rearrangement links TRBV5-1 to TRBJ1-1; 9 bases agree with TRBD1. Germline CDR1 reads SGHRS; CDR2 reads YFSETQ. This CDR3 contains 15 residues. V shed 4 bases and J 1 base; nucleotides not matched to a gene: 5. Drawing the rest from reference TRBV5-1 and TRBJ1-1, the complete variable domain is KAGVTQTPRYLIKTRGQQVTLSCSPISGHRSVSWYQQTPGQGLQFLFEYFSETQRNKGNFPGRFSGRQFSNSRSEMNVSTLELGDSALYLCASSTPGQGNTEAFFGQGTRLTVV.

This clonotype occurred many times. This chain links TRBV12-3 or TRBV12-4 with TRBJ2-3; perhaps TRBD2 as D (5 bases). Trimming left V 6 bases short and J 4 bases short, with 11 bases between. The CDR3 spans 13 residues. The CDR3 coding sequence is TGTGCCAGCAGCCGGGGAGTAGCAGATACGCAGTATTTT. Its protein product is CASSRGVADTQYF.

J is TRBJ2-3 and V is TRBV20-1; 14 positions match TRBD2. The germline CDR1 and CDR2 sequences are DFQATT and SNEGSKA (reference sequence). The J segment lost 5 bases and the V segment lost 1 base, leaving 8 bases of the junction unmatched. This CDR3 contains 17 residues. The CDR3 DNA is TGCAGTGCTAGAGCCCAGACTAGCGGGAGGGCGGGAGATACGCAGTATTTT. Its protein product is CSARAQTSGRAGDTQYF.